The text below deals with one TCR beta chain. Its antigen is unknown. Germline CDR1 and CDR2: MNHNS and SASEGT. The CDR3 totals 12 residues. With 4 bases removed from V and 6 bases from J, the gap between germline ends came to 9 bases. TCRdb's copy holds only in-frame clones and misses some; the assay was immunoSEQ multiplex PCR. The sample holds approximately 47,000 clones, 75% to 90% seen once. The sample belongs to a study of PD-L1 blockade in urothelial cancer. About the research overall: Analyses were performed on blood at 3 weeks after treatment start (the second dose) and at 6 weeks. Study-level points and caveats: Below-median TCR clonality that was measured in pretreatment blood predicted better survival.

The time point denotes: pretreatment peripheral blood. For each patient, 1 to 8 samples were obtained, pretreatment and on-treatment. The chain is built from TRBV6-1 and TRBJ1-2; D is perhaps TRBD1 (5 bases). The sequences come from PBMCs, collected around atezolizumab (anti-PD-L1) treatment. The receptor was isolated from a man aged 50 or older with urothelial cancer. CDR3 residues: CASSAGVDGYTF. In DNA form, the CDR3 reads TGTGCCAGCAGTGCGGGGGTAGATGGCTACACCTTC.